This T cell receptor beta chain was recovered during a study of T cells after yellow fever vaccination. Study conclusions and caveats: Booster samples showed a return of most primary-vaccination clones (roughly 96% CD4, 85% to 90% CD8). Only a small proportion of the clonotypes turned up in both the CD4 and the CD8 compartments, likely arising from convergent recombination. The secondary response was weaker, and its peak arrived faster, on day 5 versus 15.

A process of 5'RACE template switching, which added a universal primer site and UMIs, was used to make TCR cDNA. TCRdb processed the 5' RACE reads anew with MiXCR; each CDR3 protein has one entry. This table holds hundreds of thousands of distinct CDR3 sequences, roughly an eighth found once. This clonotype was seen more than once but under ten times. The target antigen is unknown. Sequenced material: PBMCs, taken on the day of the yellow fever booster vaccination. The TCR was taken from a man younger than 40 who received the YFV17D yellow fever vaccine.

Here the CDR3 DNA reads TGTGCCATCAGTGAGTCAGGTGTAGGGCTGGGGACGACCTACGAGCAGTACTTC. It specifies CAISESGVGLGTTYEQYF. The chain uses TRBV10-3 and TRBJ2-7; D is tentatively TRBD1 or TRBD2 (5 bases each). V was shortened by 0 bases and J by 2 bases, with 20 bases between the two germline ends. This CDR3 region has 18 residues. CDR1 and CDR2 from the germline V gene are ENHRY and SYGVKD.